In this sample, the clone carrying this TCR beta chain turned up many times. What it binds is not known. The time point denotes: newly diagnosed GD, antithyroid drugs for less than 3 months. Isolated PBMC RNA provided the starting material for the TCR library. EDTA tubes received about 9.3 milliliters of collected peripheral blood. V gave up 5 bases and J gave up 3 bases, with 14 bases separating them. CDR1 is SGHNT, CDR2 YENEEA, per germline. This CDR3 region has 15 residues. The record originates from a study of regulatory T cells in long-lasting Graves disease. Study observations and caveats: Blood alone, not thyroid tissue, was studied.

HTBI primers from iRepertoire and Arm-PCR of CDR3 regions yielded the TCR beta libraries. TCRdb independently ran MiXCR on the multiplex PCR reads; one entry per CDR3 protein. The data show roughly 400,000 distinct CDR3 sequences, approximately 15% seen once. These data also featured in a second study, about T cells in Graves' hyperthyroidism and ophthalmopathy. This second report adds: Thyroid ultrasound and orbital computed tomography, with clinical symptoms and serum thyroxine and TRAb, informed diagnoses.

The sample consisted of peripheral blood mononuclear cells (PBMCs), taken at new diagnosis, from a patient treated with antithyroid drugs. The TCR comes from a woman aged 40 to 49 with Graves disease. The V gene is TRBV11-3, the J gene TRBJ2-1, with TRBD2 as a possible D gene (6 bases). CDR3 protein: CASSIPGLFYNEQFF. CDR3 coding DNA: TGTGCCAGCAGCATCCCGGGACTGTTCTACAATGAGCAGTTCTTC.